The rows below give T cell receptor beta chains drawn from one sample of a study of beta chain features in type 1 diabetes. Data came from immunoSEQ multiplex PCR; TCRdb stores just in-frame clones and leaves some out. The profile shows under 300,000 clones, 27% of them singletons. Sequenced material: central memory CD4+ T cells from blood. The receptor source for this set is a man aged 25-45 years in good health. The CDR3 runs from the conserved cysteine through the conserved F or W. A D gene is named only where the DNA matches it firmly. Only some rows state a clone size, as once, few, many or a class for expanded clones.

d_gene: .
len: 11
j_gene: TRBJ2-3
abundance: few
v_gene: TRBV6-6
CDR3aa: CASSKSDTQYF
CDR3nt: TGTGCCAGCAGCAAGAGTGATACGCAGTATTTT

d_gene: .
len: 15
j_gene: TRBJ2-3
abundance: .
v_gene: TRBV5-6
CDR3aa: CASSLLGEAADTQYF
CDR3nt: TGTGCCAGCAGCTTACTAGGAGAGGCAGCGGATACGCAGTATTTT

d_gene: .
len: 14
j_gene: TRBJ2-5
abundance: .
v_gene: TRBV25-1
CDR3aa: CASSDVGNQETQYF
CDR3nt: TGTGCCAGCAGTGACGTGGGGAACCAAGAGACCCAGTACTTC

d_gene: TRBD1
len: 12
j_gene: TRBJ1-1
abundance: .
v_gene: TRBV2
CDR3aa: CASSTGTAEAFF
CDR3nt: TGTGCCAGCAGCACAGGGACAGCTGAAGCTTTCTTT

d_gene: .
len: 15
j_gene: TRBJ2-3
abundance: few
v_gene: TRBV11-2
CDR3aa: CASSLTAGSTDTQYF
CDR3nt: TGTGCCAGCAGCTTAACGGCGGGGAGCACAGATACGCAGTATTTT

d_gene: TRBD1
len: 13
j_gene: TRBJ1-1
abundance: few
v_gene: TRBV2
CDR3aa: CASRGQMNTEAFF
CDR3nt: TGTGCCAGCAGGGGACAGATGAACACTGAAGCTTTCTTT

d_gene: .
len: 14
j_gene: TRBJ2-7
abundance: .
v_gene: TRBV2
CDR3aa: CASSTGTDSYEQYF
CDR3nt: TGTGCCAGCAGCACCGGGACGGACTCCTACGAGCAGTACTTC

d_gene: .
len: 13
j_gene: TRBJ2-5
abundance: many
v_gene: TRBV21-1
CDR3aa: CASSLRGLETQYF
CDR3nt: TGTGCCAGCAGCCTCAGGGGTTTAGAGACCCAGTACTTC

d_gene: .
len: 16
j_gene: TRBJ2-7
abundance: few
v_gene: TRBV7-2
CDR3aa: CASSSTGVITSYEQYF
CDR3nt: TGTGCCAGCAGCTCCACGGGGGTTATCACCTCCTACGAGCAGTACTTC

d_gene: .
len: 11
j_gene: TRBJ1-2
abundance: .
v_gene: TRBV19
CDR3aa: CATDGEGGYTF
CDR3nt: TGTGCCACCGACGGAGAAGGCGGCTACACCTTC

d_gene: .
len: 13
j_gene: TRBJ2-5
abundance: .
v_gene: TRBV5-6
CDR3aa: CASSLRNGETQYF
CDR3nt: TGTGCCAGCAGCTTGCGGAACGGGGAGACCCAGTACTTC

d_gene: TRBD2
len: 15
j_gene: TRBJ2-3
abundance: .
v_gene: TRBV7-6
CDR3aa: CASSSSSGGTDTQYF
CDR3nt: TGTGCCAGCAGCTCGTCTAGCGGGGGTACAGATACGCAGTATTTT

d_gene: .
len: 13
j_gene: TRBJ1-1
abundance: .
v_gene: TRBV19
CDR3aa: CASCSIMNTEAFF
CDR3nt: TGTGCCAGTTGCTCAATTATGAACACTGAAGCTTTCTTT

d_gene: .
len: 17
j_gene: TRBJ2-1
abundance: .
v_gene: TRBV19
CDR3aa: CASSIEGTGARYNEQFF
CDR3nt: TGTGCCAGTAGTATAGAAGGGACGGGGGCGCGGTACAATGAGCAGTTCTTC

d_gene: .
len: 14
j_gene: TRBJ2-7
abundance: few
v_gene: TRBV18
CDR3aa: CASSPGQGPYEQYF
CDR3nt: TGTGCCAGCTCACCGGGGCAGGGCCCATACGAGCAGTACTTC

d_gene: .
len: 12
j_gene: TRBJ2-1
abundance: .
v_gene: TRBV7-6
CDR3aa: CASSLRGNEQFF
CDR3nt: TGTGCCAGCAGCTTAAGGGGAAATGAGCAGTTCTTC

d_gene: .
len: 19
j_gene: TRBJ2-7
abundance: .
v_gene: TRBV21-1
CDR3aa: CASSKFSSGLAGITYEQYF
CDR3nt: TGTGCCAGCAGCAAGTTTTCCTCAGGACTAGCGGGGATTACCTACGAGCAGTACTTC

d_gene: TRBD2
len: 13
j_gene: TRBJ2-7
abundance: .
v_gene: TRBV29-1
CDR3aa: CSVRVAGVGEQYF
CDR3nt: TGCAGCGTTCGGGTAGCGGGAGTGGGCGAGCAGTACTTC

d_gene: TRBD2
len: 16
j_gene: TRBJ2-3
abundance: .
v_gene: TRBV4-3
CDR3aa: CASSQAGTSLTDTQYF
CDR3nt: TGCGCCAGCAGCCAGGCCGGGACTAGCTTAACAGATACGCAGTATTTT

d_gene: .
len: 13
j_gene: TRBJ2-3
abundance: .
v_gene: TRBV28
CDR3aa: CASSPGSTDTQYF
CDR3nt: TGTGCCAGCAGTCCAGGCAGCACAGATACGCAGTATTTT

d_gene: TRBD2
len: 16
j_gene: TRBJ2-1
abundance: .
v_gene: TRBV11-2
CDR3aa: CASSLGYSGNYNEQFF
CDR3nt: TGTGCCAGCAGCTTGGGTTATAGCGGGAATTACAATGAGCAGTTCTTC

d_gene: .
len: 15
j_gene: TRBJ1-2
abundance: .
v_gene: TRBV14
CDR3aa: CASSQRGLQTYGYTF
CDR3nt: TGTGCCAGCAGCCAACGGGGGCTACAGACCTATGGCTACACCTTC

d_gene: TRBD2
len: 16
j_gene: TRBJ2-1
abundance: .
v_gene: TRBV7-9
CDR3aa: CASSLGLAGGPTEQFF
CDR3nt: TGTGCCAGCAGCTTAGGCCTAGCGGGAGGTCCTACTGAGCAGTTCTTC

d_gene: .
len: 16
j_gene: TRBJ2-3
abundance: .
v_gene: TRBV7-2
CDR3aa: CASSLLVGGATDTQYF
CDR3nt: TGTGCCAGCAGCTTGCTTGTGGGGGGGGCCACAGATACGCAGTATTTT

d_gene: .
len: 13
j_gene: TRBJ2-7
abundance: few
v_gene: TRBV7-2
CDR3aa: CASSLTGLGEQYF
CDR3nt: TGTGCCAGCAGCCTAACAGGGTTAGGCGAGCAGTACTTC

d_gene: .
len: 13
j_gene: TRBJ1-5
abundance: few
v_gene: TRBV27
CDR3aa: CASSRDDGAAQHF
CDR3nt: TGTGCCAGCAGCCGGGACGATGGAGCGGCCCAGCATTTT

d_gene: TRBD2
len: 16
j_gene: TRBJ2-1
abundance: .
v_gene: TRBV27
CDR3aa: CASRKLAGGSYNEQFF
CDR3nt: TGTGCCAGCAGGAAACTAGCGGGAGGGTCCTACAATGAGCAGTTCTTC

d_gene: .
len: 14
j_gene: TRBJ1-1
abundance: few
v_gene: TRBV18
CDR3aa: CASSPQTQNTEAFF
CDR3nt: TGTGCCAGCTCACCACAAACGCAGAACACTGAAGCTTTCTTT

d_gene: TRBD1
len: 14
j_gene: TRBJ2-2
abundance: .
v_gene: TRBV10-3
CDR3aa: CAIEDRGGAGELFF
CDR3nt: TGTGCCATCGAGGACAGGGGAGGCGCCGGGGAGCTGTTTTTT

d_gene: TRBD1
len: 16
j_gene: TRBJ2-3
abundance: few
v_gene: TRBV5-4
CDR3aa: CASTPPGTGSTDTQYF
CDR3nt: TGTGCCAGCACCCCCCCCGGGACAGGGAGCACAGATACGCAGTATTTT

d_gene: .
len: 14
j_gene: TRBJ1-1
abundance: .
v_gene: TRBV5-4
CDR3aa: CASSLDSDGTEAFF
CDR3nt: TGTGCCAGCAGCTTGGATTCGGACGGCACTGAAGCTTTCTTT

d_gene: TRBD2
len: 13
j_gene: TRBJ2-1
abundance: .
v_gene: TRBV10-3
CDR3aa: CAISGTYYDEQFF
CDR3nt: TGTGCCATTAGCGGGACTTACTACGATGAGCAGTTCTTC

d_gene: .
len: 13
j_gene: TRBJ2-1
abundance: .
v_gene: TRBV7-6
CDR3aa: CASSSDKSNEQFF
CDR3nt: TGTGCCAGCAGCTCCGACAAGAGCAATGAGCAGTTCTTC

d_gene: TRBD1
len: 12
j_gene: TRBJ2-5
abundance: few
v_gene: TRBV29-1
CDR3aa: CSVDRARETQYF
CDR3nt: TGCAGCGTCGACAGGGCCCGGGAGACCCAGTACTTC

d_gene: TRBD1
len: 16
j_gene: TRBJ2-1
abundance: .
v_gene: TRBV28
CDR3aa: CASSLVGQGAYNEQFF
CDR3nt: TGTGCCAGCAGTTTAGTAGGTCAGGGGGCTTACAATGAGCAGTTCTTC

d_gene: .
len: 13
j_gene: TRBJ2-1
abundance: few
v_gene: TRBV19
CDR3aa: CASSWAGANEQFF
CDR3nt: TGTGCCAGTAGTTGGGCAGGGGCCAATGAGCAGTTCTTC

d_gene: .
len: 15
j_gene: TRBJ1-5
abundance: .
v_gene: TRBV29-1
CDR3aa: CSVSVGGFGNQPQHF
CDR3nt: TGCAGCGTTTCGGTGGGGGGATTCGGCAATCAGCCCCAGCATTTT

d_gene: .
len: 16
j_gene: TRBJ2-4
abundance: .
v_gene: TRBV19
CDR3aa: CASSMDLKVAKNIQYF
CDR3nt: TGTGCCAGTAGTATGGACTTAAAGGTAGCCAAAAACATTCAGTACTTC

d_gene: .
len: 12
j_gene: TRBJ2-5
abundance: .
v_gene: TRBV5-1
CDR3aa: CASSLAQETQYF
CDR3nt: TGCGCCAGCAGCTTGGCCCAGGAGACCCAGTACTTC

d_gene: .
len: 12
j_gene: TRBJ2-7
abundance: .
v_gene: TRBV6-1
CDR3aa: CASSEGDYEQYF
CDR3nt: TGTGCCAGCAGTGAAGGGGACTACGAGCAGTACTTC

d_gene: .
len: 14
j_gene: TRBJ1-2
abundance: .
v_gene: TRBV19
CDR3aa: CASSIPRQLYGYTF
CDR3nt: TGTGCCAGTAGTATCCCCCGACAGCTCTATGGCTACACCTTC

d_gene: TRBD2
len: 16
j_gene: TRBJ2-5
abundance: few
v_gene: TRBV5-4
CDR3aa: CASSWGLAGGRETQYF
CDR3nt: TGTGCCAGCAGCTGGGGACTAGCGGGGGGGCGAGAGACCCAGTACTTC

d_gene: TRBD2
len: 14
j_gene: TRBJ2-1
abundance: .
v_gene: TRBV6-5
CDR3aa: CASRMGLGGSEQFF
CDR3nt: TGTGCCAGCAGAATGGGACTAGGGGGGAGTGAGCAGTTCTTC

d_gene: TRBD2
len: 15
j_gene: TRBJ2-3
abundance: .
v_gene: TRBV25-1
CDR3aa: CASRKLAGGTDTQYF
CDR3nt: TGTGCCAGCAGGAAGCTAGCGGGAGGGACAGATACGCAGTATTTT

d_gene: .
len: 13
j_gene: TRBJ1-2
abundance: .
v_gene: TRBV19
CDR3aa: CASSIGGNYGYTF
CDR3nt: TGTGCCAGTAGTATAGGCGGAAACTATGGCTACACCTTC

d_gene: .
len: 19
j_gene: TRBJ2-6
abundance: .
v_gene: TRBV4-1
CDR3aa: CASSQGLGRGLIGANVLTF
CDR3nt: TGCGCCAGCAGCCAAGGGCTGGGACGGGGATTAATTGGGGCCAACGTCCTGACTTTC

d_gene: .
len: 12
j_gene: TRBJ2-7
abundance: .
v_gene: TRBV7-2
CDR3aa: CASSLMLGEQYF
CDR3nt: TGTGCCAGCAGCTTAATGCTTGGCGAGCAGTACTTC

d_gene: TRBD2
len: 16
j_gene: TRBJ2-3
abundance: .
v_gene: TRBV7-2
CDR3aa: CASSLSLSGNTDTQYF
CDR3nt: TGTGCCAGCAGCCTCAGCCTTAGCGGGAACACAGATACGCAGTATTTT

d_gene: .
len: 13
j_gene: TRBJ2-3
abundance: few
v_gene: TRBV7-2
CDR3aa: CAKIRLTTDTQYF
CDR3nt: TGTGCCAAAATACGGTTGACCACAGATACGCAGTATTTT

d_gene: .
len: 13
j_gene: TRBJ2-1
abundance: few
v_gene: TRBV7-2
CDR3aa: CASSLAAVSEQFF
CDR3nt: TGTGCCAGCAGCTTAGCCGCGGTGAGTGAGCAGTTCTTC

d_gene: .
len: 16
j_gene: TRBJ2-1
abundance: .
v_gene: TRBV11-1
CDR3aa: CASRGHGTNSYNEQFF
CDR3nt: TGTGCCAGCAGGGGACATGGGACAAATTCCTACAATGAGCAGTTCTTC

d_gene: TRBD2
len: 13
j_gene: TRBJ2-3
abundance: .
v_gene: TRBV25-1
CDR3aa: CASSKVAGDTQYF
CDR3nt: TGTGCCAGCAGTAAAGTAGCGGGAGATACGCAGTATTTT

d_gene: .
len: 13
j_gene: TRBJ1-2
abundance: .
v_gene: TRBV27
CDR3aa: CASSLSGSHGYTF
CDR3nt: TGTGCCAGCAGTTTATCAGGGTCCCATGGCTACACCTTC